One sample yielded the 18 T cell receptor beta chains listed below, sequenced in a study of blood T cell repertoires in COVID-19 (TCRdb year 2020). The library was built by means of the immunoSEQ multiplex PCR assay. In TCRdb, the immuneACCESS table is reduced to in-frame sequences with V and J assigned. These tables do not hold every clone; where another copy was compared, an unresolved V gene accounts for under half, and the others remain unexplained. The sample yields roughly 110,000 clones; around 80% were counted once. Around 15% of the sample comes from the top ten. Specimen: peripheral blood. The source is a woman aged 60-75 years with acute or convalescent COVID-19.

The chain has TRBV6-1 and TRBJ1-3; D is perhaps TRBD1 (5 bases). Trimming cost V 4 bases and J 0 bases, with 13 bases left between them. The CDR3 consists of 16 residues. CDR1 and CDR2 from the germline V gene are MNHNS and SASEGT. The DNA for the CDR3 is TGTGCCAGCAGTGCAGAACAGGTTCGCTCTGGAAACACCATATATTTT. This codes for CASSAEQVRSGNTIYF.

The V and J genes are TRBV28 and TRBJ2-7; 7 bases map to TRBD1. The junction had 1 base not matched to a gene; V was cut back by 3 bases and J by 2 bases. The CDR3 runs 13 residues. The germline V gene has CDR1 MDHEN and CDR2 SYDVKM. The CDR3 protein is CASSLTGPYEQYF. The CDR3 DNA is TGTGCCAGCAGTTTGACAGGGCCCTACGAGCAGTACTTC.

This chain links TRBV3-1 (or the pseudogene TRBV3-2) with TRBJ1-1; TRBD1 aligns across 9 bases. This CDR3 spans 15 amino acids. Per germline, CDR1 LGHDT and CDR2 YNNKEL (reference sequence). The V and J ends lost 0 bases and 5 bases, in that order; junction bases with no gene match: 4. The CDR3 DNA sequence: TGTGCCAGCAGCCAAGATTACAGGGGGCTGACTGAAGCTTTCTTT. Its translation: CASSQDYRGLTEAFF.

This chain links TRBV5-1 with TRBJ1-5; TRBD1 is a possible D gene (6 bases). Trimming removed 0 bases from V and 6 bases from J, with 13 bases in between. Germline assignment: CDR1 SGHRS and CDR2 YFSETQ. This CDR3 has 15 amino acids. The CDR3 loop reads CASSLDGSGAQPQHF. DNA of the CDR3: TGCGCCAGCAGCTTGGATGGTTCAGGGGCTCAGCCCCAGCATTTT.

This clone was seen a single time. DNA of the CDR3: TGTGCCAGCAGCCAAGGTGCAGGGGGCCAAGAGACCCAGTACTTC. This sequence encodes CASSQGAGGQETQYF. This chain connects TRBV3-1 (or the pseudogene TRBV3-2) to TRBJ2-5; 7 bases map to TRBD1. Trimming at V came to 1 base and at J to 1 base, leaving 3 bases not matched to a gene. The germline gives CDR1 LGHDT, CDR2 YNNKEL (reference sequence). There are 15 residues in the CDR3.

This chain joins TRBV5-4 and TRBJ2-1; no firm D call. The V and J ends lost 0 bases and 5 bases respectively, with 6 bases between them. CDR3 length: 13 amino acids. CDR1 SGHNT and CDR2 YYREEE come from the germline V gene (reference sequence). The CDR3 DNA is TGTGCCAGCAGCTTGGCAATCCACAATGAGCAGTTCTTC. Amino acids: CASSLAIHNEQFF. Variable domain in full (rest from reference TRBV5-4 and TRBJ2-1): ETGVTQSPTHLIKTRGQQVTLRCSSQSGHNTVSWYQQALGQGPQFIFQYYREEENGRGNFPPRFSGLQFPNYSSELNVNALELDDSALYLCASSLAIHNEQFFGPGTRLTVL.

The chain carries TRBV6-5 and TRBJ1-5; D not resolved. The CDR3 contains 13 residues. V lost 3 bases and J lost 10, with 13 bases in between. The V gene's germline CDR1 is MNHEY and CDR2 SVGAGI. CDR3 sequence reads: CASSYVVLGPQHF. The CDR3 DNA sequence: TGTGCCAGCAGTTATGTTGTCCTGGGCCCCCAGCATTTT.

As DNA, the CDR3 is TGTGCCAGTAGGGAGATTAGCAATCAGCCCCAGCATTTT. As protein: CASREISNQPQHF. The rearrangement joins TRBV19 to TRBJ1-5; D unclear. V dropped 6 bases and J dropped 0 bases, with 6 bases sitting between them. This CDR3 contains 13 residues. In germline, CDR1 is LNHDA, CDR2 SQIVND (reference sequence).

V gene TRBV19 combines with J gene TRBJ1-5; 7 bases match TRBD1. The CDR3 loop spans 15 amino acids. Trimming cost V 2 bases and J 7 bases; bases outside gene matches: 8. Germline V gives CDR1 LNHDA, CDR2 SQIVND (reference sequence). In DNA form, the CDR3 reads TGTGCCAGTAGTATAAACAGGGGCGGAGGGCAGCCCCAGCATTTT. Translated, it gives CASSINRGGGQPQHF. Complete variable domain (other parts from reference TRBV19 and TRBJ1-5): DGGITQSPKYLFRKEGQNVTLSCEQNLNHDAMYWYRQDPGQGLRLIYYSQIVNDFQKGDIAEGYSVSREKKESFPLTVTSAQKNPTAFYLCASSINRGGGQPQHFGDGTRLSIL.

V gene TRBV5-4 combines with J gene TRBJ2-2; 7 bases are shared with TRBD1. Germline lookup yields CDR1 SGHNT and CDR2 YYREEE (reference sequence). The CDR3 sequence is 16 residues long. Trimming took 7 bases from V and 3 from J; bases not matched to a gene: 12. CDR3 sequence (DNA): TGTGCCAGCGCGAAAGGGACAGCCGTAGACACCGGGGAGCTGTTTTTT. This gives the protein CASAKGTAVDTGELFF. Full variable domain (outside the CDR3, taken from reference TRBV5-4 and TRBJ2-2): ETGVTQSPTHLIKTRGQQVTLRCSSQSGHNTVSWYQQALGQGPQFIFQYYREEENGRGNFPPRFSGLQFPNYSSELNVNALELDDSALYLCASAKGTAVDTGELFFGEGSRLTVL.

This chain uses TRBV29-1 with TRBJ2-7, with TRBD2 as a possible D gene (5 bases). Trimming left V 5 bases short and J 0 bases short, with 11 bases between. Germline V gene sequence: CDR1 SQVTM, CDR2 ANQGSEA. This CDR3 has 13 residues. Written as DNA, the CDR3 is TGCAGCGTTAAGGACGGGAACTCCTACGAGCAGTACTTC. Encoded protein: CSVKDGNSYEQYF.

The J gene is TRBJ2-2, the V gene TRBV2, with TRBD1 matching over 12 bases. Germline CDR1 reads SNHLY; CDR2 reads FYNNEI. CDR3 length equals 14 residues. The J segment lost 7 bases and the V segment lost 8 bases, leaving 5 bases of the junction unmatched. The CDR3 spells CASRDRGHVGELFF. DNA of the CDR3: TGTGCCAGCCGGGACAGGGGGCATGTCGGGGAGCTGTTTTTT.

This clone has just a few counts. This rearrangement joins TRBV5-1 to TRBJ2-1; 10 bases agree with TRBD2. The V segment lost 4 bases and the J segment 2 bases; nucleotides outside the gene matches: 15. From germline, CDR1 is SGHRS and CDR2 YFSETQ. This CDR3 is 19 amino acids long. The CDR3 region is CASSPPWNSGRPPYNEQFF. CDR3 DNA sequence: TGCGCCAGCAGCCCCCCGTGGAATAGCGGGAGGCCCCCCTACAATGAGCAGTTCTTC.

The rearrangement links TRBV9 to TRBJ2-3; tentative D call: TRBD1 (5 bases). There are 16 residues in the CDR3. Between the trimmed V and J ends, which lost 4 bases and 3 bases, there was a span of 18 bases. CDR1 is SGDLS, CDR2 YYNGEE, per germline. The CDR3 nucleotides read TGTGCCAGCAGCTATCGCCTGATGACAGATACAGATACGCAGTATTTT. This gives the protein CASSYRLMTDTDTQYF. Complete variable domain (other parts from reference TRBV9 and TRBJ2-3): DSGVTQTPKHLITATGQRVTLRCSPRSGDLSVYWYQQSLDQGLQFLIQYYNGEERAKGNILERFSAQQFPDLHSELNLSSLELGDSALYFCASSYRLMTDTDTQYFGPGTRLTVL.

The chain joins TRBV7-3 to TRBJ1-1; 8 nucleotides match TRBD1. CDR3 size: 13 residues. Germline-derived CDR1 and CDR2 are SGHTA and FQGTGA. Trimming took 5 bases from V and 4 from J; bases not matched to a gene: 3. The chain's CDR3 is CASSRTGGTEAFF. The CDR3 nucleotides read TGTGCCAGCAGCCGAACAGGGGGCACTGAAGCTTTCTTT. The variable domain in full, completed from reference TRBV7-3 and TRBJ1-1, reads GAGVSQTPSNKVTEKGKYVELRCDPISGHTALYWYRQSLGQGPEFLIYFQGTGAADDSGLPNDRFFAVRPEGSVSTLKIQRTERGDSAVYLCASSRTGGTEAFFGQGTRLTVV.

Worth noting for this clone: Within the sample, other DNA sequences also encode this same CDR3. V gene TRBV7-3 combines with J gene TRBJ2-1, with 12 bases identical to TRBD2. The V segment lost 5 bases and the J segment 8 bases; nucleotides outside the gene matches: 7. The germline gives CDR1 SGHTA, CDR2 FQGTGA. This CDR3 region has 15 residues. CDR3 in amino acids: CASSLGLAGRDEQFF. The CDR3 DNA follows: TGTGCCAGCAGCCTTGGACTAGCGGGACGGGATGAGCAGTTCTTC.

This chain links TRBV6-5 with TRBJ1-6; D is ambiguous. Trimming removed 5 bases from V and 5 bases from J, with 13 bases in between. The CDR3 extends over 15 amino acids. Per the germline V gene, CDR1 is MNHEY and CDR2 is SVGAGI. CDR3 in amino acids: CASSLVAAHNSPLHF. CDR3 nucleotides: TGTGCCAGCAGTCTAGTAGCGGCACATAATTCACCCCTCCACTTT.

The gene calls are TRBV5-5 and TRBJ2-7; 8 bases are a match to TRBD1. The junction had 7 bases not matched to a gene; V was cut back by 4 bases and J by 4 bases. The germline CDR1 and CDR2 sequences are SGHKS and YYEKEE (reference sequence). This CDR3 has 14 amino acids. The CDR3 DNA follows: TGTGCCAGCAGCATTGGGACAGGACCTTACGAGCAGTACTTC. This codes for CASSIGTGPYEQYF.